This T cell receptor beta chain was documented in a study of human T cells and chemical hapten exposure. TCRdb called the RACE reads again in MiXCR, with one record for every CDR3 protein. This table has 360,000 or so distinct CDR3 sequences, around 6% appearing once. Time point defined: patch test 2, 6 weeks after DPC sensitization. The treatment here: therapeutic diphenylcyclopropenone sensitization with weekly scalp DPC. Trimming shortened V by 4 bases and J by 8 bases, and 18 bases separated the two germline ends. Germline values: CDR1 DFQATT, CDR2 SNEGSKA (reference sequence). The CDR3 covers 15 residues.

The TCR sequence derives from a woman between 18 and 30 years old with alopecia areata. Some clones in this sample may be carry-over from other donors' samples. Specimen: whole blood, collected in connection with sensitization to the hapten diphenylcyclopropenone (DPC). This chain joins TRBV20-1 and TRBJ1-6, with D possibly being TRBD1 (6 bases). DNA of the CDR3: TGCAGTGCTACCCGAGGGGGACATTTCGATTCACCCCTCCACTTT. It specifies CSATRGGHFDSPLHF.